These 27 T cell receptor beta chains were sequenced from one sample in a study of regulatory T cells in long-lasting Graves disease. CDR3 regions were amplified by Arm-PCR using iRepertoire HTBI primers to build TCR beta libraries. MiXCR, applied by TCRdb to the multiplex PCR reads, yields one record per CDR3 protein. The sample yields about 560,000 distinct CDR3 sequences, about 16% seen once. Time point given: newly diagnosed GD, antithyroid drugs for less than 3 months. After RNA was extracted from PBMCs, the TCR library was made from it. In addition, the sample was reused for a study of T cells in Graves' hyperthyroidism and ophthalmopathy.

The sample here was peripheral blood mononuclear cells (PBMCs), taken at new diagnosis, from a patient treated with antithyroid drugs. These TCRs come from a man between 18 and 29 years old with Graves disease.

This clonotype was seen at least ten times. V gene TRBV12-3 or TRBV12-4 combines with J gene TRBJ2-1; 12 nucleotides line up with TRBD2. CDR3 length: 16 residues. Germline trimming cut 6 bases from V and 7 bases from J; bases unmatched to any gene: 10. The CDR3 here is CASSEPSGRGMNEQFF. The CDR3 DNA reads as TGTGCCAGCAGCGAACCTAGCGGGAGGGGCATGAATGAGCAGTTCTTC.

This clonotype was counted between two and nine times. This chain connects TRBV27 to TRBJ2-4; perhaps D is TRBD1 or TRBD2 (5 bases each). The CDR3 extends over 13 amino acids. V was clipped by 2 bases and J by 8 bases, with 10 bases between them. Germline values: CDR1 MNHEY, CDR2 SMNVEV (reference sequence). The CDR3 reads CASSLREGDIQYF. In DNA form, the CDR3 reads TGTGCCAGCAGTTTACGGGAAGGGGACATTCAGTACTTC.

Note on this clonotype: A much larger clone is a single base away; this may be a read error. The rearrangement uses TRBV5-1 and TRBJ1-1; D not resolved. The CDR3 totals 16 residues. Germline CDR1 SGHRS, CDR2 YFSETQ. Between the trimmed V and J ends, which lost 0 bases and 4 bases, there was a span of 16 bases. The CDR3 spells CASSLDPSTSATEAFF. CDR3 nucleotides: TGCGCCAGCAGCTTGGATCCCAGCACGTCGGCCACTGAAGCTTTCTTT.

This clonotype was counted many times. The chain recombines TRBV30 with TRBJ2-7; D is undetermined. The CDR3 spans 15 residues. The germline CDR1 and CDR2 sequences are GTSNPN and SVGIG (reference sequence). Trimming took off 0 bases at V and 2 bases at J, with 14 bases between the two ends. The CDR3 sequence: CAWSVTSVRTYEQYF. For the CDR3, the DNA is TGTGCCTGGAGTGTAACCAGTGTCAGGACCTACGAGCAGTACTTC.

V usage is TRBV9 and J usage is TRBJ1-1; no reliable D call. Germline CDR1 SGDLS, CDR2 YYNGEE. CDR3 length: 10 amino acids. CDR3 region: CANSPTEAFF. Written as DNA, the CDR3 is TGTGCAAACTCACCCACTGAAGCTTTCTTT.

This clonotype was counted many times. V gene TRBV11-3 combines with J gene TRBJ2-2, with 7 bases that match TRBD2. This CDR3 spans 16 amino acids. Germline values: CDR1 SGHNT, CDR2 YENEEA. The V and J ends lost 3 bases and 0 bases, in that order; junction bases with no gene match: 4. CDR3 region: CASSFSSGTNTGELFF. CDR3 coding DNA: TGTGCCAGCAGCTTCAGCAGCGGGACGAACACCGGGGAGCTGTTTTTT. The variable domain in full, with the rest retrieved from reference TRBV11-3 and TRBJ2-2, is EAGVVQSPRYKIIEKKQPVAFWCNPISGHNTLYWYLQNLGQGPELLIRYENEEAVDDSQLPKDRFSAERLKGVDSTLKIQPAELGDSAVYLCASSFSSGTNTGELFFGEGSRLTVL.

This clonotype has a count of ten or more. The V and J genes are TRBV5-1 and TRBJ2-7, with a tentative D call TRBD1 (6 bases). The CDR3 is 13 amino acids. Trimming took off 0 bases at V and 6 bases at J, with 10 bases between the two ends. CDR1 and CDR2 from the germline V gene are SGHRS and YFSETQ. As DNA, the CDR3 is TGCGCCAGCAGCTTGGTACAGGGACGCGAGCAGTACTTC. The encoded protein is CASSLVQGREQYF.

V is TRBV10-2 and J is TRBJ2-2; TRBD2 aligns across 11 bases. J gave up 2 bases and V 6 bases, and 5 bases lay outside the gene matches. This CDR3 has 16 amino acids. CDR1 and CDR2 from the germline V gene are WSHSY and SAAADI. The CDR3 spells CASRPSGRPNTGELFF. In DNA, the CDR3 is TGCGCCAGCAGGCCTAGCGGGAGGCCTAACACCGGGGAGCTGTTTTTT.

This clonotype has at least ten counts. The chain uses TRBV27 and TRBJ2-5, with 13 bases matching TRBD2. The CDR3 consists of 17 residues. V trimming: 4 bases; J trimming: 2 bases; junction bases outside the gene matches: 7. CDR1 MNHEY and CDR2 SMNVEV come from the germline V gene (reference sequence). The CDR3 DNA sequence: TGTGCCAGCAGTTCCGGGACTAGCGGGATTGTACAAGAGACCCAGTACTTC. Protein product: CASSSGTSGIVQETQYF.

The V call is TRBV18, the J call TRBJ1-2, with D perhaps TRBD1 (6 bases). This CDR3 has 14 amino acids. V was trimmed by 4 bases and J by 2 bases, leaving 11 bases between them. CDR1 and CDR2 (germline): KGHSH, LQKENI. CDR3 DNA sequence: TGTGCCAGCTCACGCCGGGACAACAACTATGGCTACACCTTC. It codes for CASSRRDNNYGYTF.

This rearrangement joins TRBV9 to TRBJ2-2; the match to TRBD1 covers 10 bases. Germline V gives CDR1 SGDLS, CDR2 YYNGEE. With V trimmed by 3 bases and J by 7 bases, 6 bases remained unmatched. This CDR3 spans 15 amino acids. CDR3 nucleotides: TGTGCCAGCAGCGAAGAGACAGGGGGCAGCGGGGAGCTGTTTTTT. This sequence encodes CASSEETGGSGELFF.

This chain joins TRBV30 and TRBJ2-3; 8 nucleotides line up with TRBD2. The CDR3 extends over 16 amino acids. J lost 6 bases, V lost 0 bases, and 11 bases had no gene match. The germline CDR1 and CDR2 sequences are GTSNPN and SVGIG (reference sequence). For the CDR3, the DNA is TGTGCCTGGAGTGTACTCGGCGGGGGGACTCTGGATACGCAGTATTTT. This translates into CAWSVLGGGTLDTQYF.

The chain links TRBV20-1 to TRBJ2-1; 9 bases fit TRBD2. The CDR3 covers 17 residues. Germline values: CDR1 DFQATT, CDR2 SNEGSKA (reference sequence). V shed 0 bases, J shed 2 bases, and the junction held 8 bases outside the gene matches. This CDR3 is CSARDRDLAGPYNEQFF. The CDR3 coding sequence is TGCAGTGCTAGAGATCGTGATCTAGCGGGACCCTACAATGAGCAGTTCTTC.

This clonotype was observed a handful of times. The chain uses TRBV15 and TRBJ2-2; the D is unclear. This CDR3 is 14 amino acids long. Trimming took 3 bases from V and 5 from J, leaving 10 bases between them. Germline V gives CDR1 LNHNV, CDR2 YYDKDF (reference sequence). Here the CDR3 reads CATSSQHRTGELFF. The CDR3 nucleotides are TGTGCCACCAGCAGCCAGCACAGAACCGGGGAGCTGTTTTTT.

V and J are TRBV4-1 and TRBJ1-3; the D is unclear. The length of the CDR3 is 14 residues. V lost 0 bases, J lost 15 bases, and 18 bases lay in between. Germline CDR1 reads MGHRA; CDR2 reads YSYEKL. This chain's CDR3 is CASSQELGWRGGYF. In DNA form, the CDR3 reads TGCGCCAGCAGCCAAGAATTAGGATGGCGAGGAGGATATTTT.

The genes are TRBV5-8 and TRBJ1-1, with D tentatively TRBD1 (5 bases). This CDR3 region has 12 residues. Germline V gene sequence: CDR1 SGHTS, CDR2 YDEGEE. V was pared by 4 bases and J by 6 bases, with 10 bases between. CDR3 sequence (DNA): TGTGCCAGCAGCGGGGGAAAGCCTGAAGCTTTCTTT. Translation: CASSGGKPEAFF.

The chain carries TRBV4-1 and TRBJ2-7; no reliable D call. This CDR3 is 14 amino acids long. CDR1 and CDR2 from the germline V gene are MGHRA and YSYEKL. The V and J ends lost 1 base and 2 bases respectively, with 9 bases between them. The CDR3 nucleotides read TGCGCCAGCAGCCAAGTCATCATCGCCTACGAGCAGTACTTC. The encoded protein is CASSQVIIAYEQYF.

The CDR3 sequence is CSARSTGQGARGEQYF. The CDR3 DNA is TGCAGTGCTAGATCAACCGGACAGGGGGCGCGCGGCGAGCAGTACTTC. The chain combines TRBV20-1 with TRBJ2-7; 11 bases agree with TRBD1. The V segment lost 2 bases and the J segment 6 bases; nucleotides outside the gene matches: 12. The germline gives CDR1 DFQATT, CDR2 SNEGSKA (reference sequence). The CDR3 is 16 residues long.

The V gene is TRBV7-3, the J gene TRBJ2-2, with a possible D match to TRBD2 (6 bases). In germline, CDR1 is SGHTA, CDR2 FQGTGA. This CDR3 is 15 amino acids long. Trimming removed 5 bases at V and 4 bases at J, with 14 bases between. This CDR3 reads CASSLRSGGTGELFF. For the CDR3, the DNA is TGTGCCAGCAGCCTAAGGTCCGGGGGCACCGGGGAGCTGTTTTTT.

This clonotype showed up many times. This chain links TRBV11-2 with TRBJ2-1; TRBD2 matches at 13 bases. Germline values: CDR1 SGHAT, CDR2 FQNNGV. The CDR3 is made up of 17 amino acids. After removal of 5 bases from V and 3 bases from J, the junction contained 7 bases not matched to a gene. CDR3 sequence (DNA): TGTGCCAGCAGCCCCACTAGCGGGAGGGCTTTCTACAATGAGCAGTTCTTC. Translated: CASSPTSGRAFYNEQFF.

The chain carries TRBV5-1 and TRBJ2-7, with TRBD2 matching 9 bases. J was trimmed by 2 bases and V by 0 bases; bases with no gene match: 12. CDR1 is SGHRS and CDR2 is YFSETQ in the germline V gene. CDR3 length: 18 residues. For the CDR3, the DNA is TGCGCCAGCAGCTTGGGGCTAGCGGGACTCAAGGCTACCTACGAGCAGTACTTC. Its translation: CASSLGLAGLKATYEQYF.

About this clonotype itself: The CDR3 ends on some other residue instead of the conserved phenylalanine or tryptophan, so this is likely a read error. The chain employs TRBV6-2 or TRBV6-3 and TRBJ2-1; TRBD2 agrees at 11 bases. V shed 5 bases, J shed 4 bases, and the junction held 13 bases outside the gene matches. The germline V gene has CDR1 MNHEY and CDR2 SVGEGT. This CDR3 spans 18 amino acids. Here the CDR3 reads CASSEKWASGRTYNEQFL. CDR3 bases: TGTGCCAGCAGTGAAAAATGGGCTAGCGGGAGGACGTACAATGAGCAGTTCCTC.

In its sample, this clonotype was seen many times. This chain uses TRBV20-1 with TRBJ2-3; TRBD1 aligns across 9 bases. Looked up from germline, CDR1 is DFQATT and CDR2 is SNEGSKA (reference sequence). CDR3 length equals 16 residues. Trimming removed 2 bases from V and 3 bases from J; junction bases left unmatched: 9. In DNA form, the CDR3 reads TGCAGTGCTAGACCTCCGGGACAGGGTCAGACAGATACGCAGTATTTT. Protein product: CSARPPGQGQTDTQYF.

V usage is TRBV4-1 and J usage is TRBJ1-5; maybe TRBD1 (6 bases). The CDR3 consists of 17 residues. The germline V gene has CDR1 MGHRA and CDR2 YSYEKL. V lost 0 bases and J 1 base, leaving 13 bases between the germline ends. The CDR3 DNA sequence: TGCGCCAGCAGCCAAGATGACAGGTCCTCCAGCAATCAGCCCCAGCATTTT. As protein: CASSQDDRSSSNQPQHF.

In this sample, this clonotype turned up a few times. The chain recombines TRBV11-3 with TRBJ2-2; D not certain. The V gene lost 4 bases and the J gene lost 2 bases, with 5 bases spanning the gap. CDR3 length: 13 residues. CDR1 and CDR2 (germline): SGHNT, YENEEA. The CDR3 DNA sequence: TGTGCCAGCAGCTACGTAAACACCGGGGAGCTGTTTTTT. This encodes CASSYVNTGELFF.

The V gene is TRBV20-1, the J gene TRBJ2-1, with D tentatively TRBD1 (6 bases). The germline gives CDR1 DFQATT, CDR2 SNEGSKA (reference sequence). This CDR3 comprises 15 residues. V dropped 0 bases and J dropped 1 base, with 10 bases sitting between them. In nucleotides, the CDR3 is TGCAGTGCTAGAGATTGGCAGGGGTCCTACAATGAGCAGTTCTTC. Its protein is CSARDWQGSYNEQFF.

Many counts were recorded for this clonotype. V and J are TRBV30 and TRBJ1-3, with 7 bases fitting TRBD1. Trimming took 0 bases from V and 2 from J; bases not matched to a gene: 19. In germline, CDR1 is GTSNPN, CDR2 SVGIG (reference sequence). The CDR3 extends over 20 amino acids. The CDR3 sequence: CAWSVMGQHLGMKTGNTIYF. CDR3 nucleotide sequence: TGTGCCTGGAGTGTCATGGGACAGCATCTGGGAATGAAGACTGGAAACACCATATATTTT.